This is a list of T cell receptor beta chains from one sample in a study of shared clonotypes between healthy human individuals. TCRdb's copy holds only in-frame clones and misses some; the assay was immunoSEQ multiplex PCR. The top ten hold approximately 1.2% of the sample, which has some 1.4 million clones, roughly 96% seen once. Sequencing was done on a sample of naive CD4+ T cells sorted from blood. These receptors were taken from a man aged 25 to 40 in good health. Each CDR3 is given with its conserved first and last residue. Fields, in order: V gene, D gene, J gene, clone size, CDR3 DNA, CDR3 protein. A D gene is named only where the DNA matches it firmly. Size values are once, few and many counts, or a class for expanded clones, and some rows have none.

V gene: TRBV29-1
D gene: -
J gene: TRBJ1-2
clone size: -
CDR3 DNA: TGCAGCGCTGCAGGTGGGACGAACTATGGCTACACCTTC
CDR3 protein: CSAAGGTNYGYTF

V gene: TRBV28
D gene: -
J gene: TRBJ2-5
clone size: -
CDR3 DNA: TGTGCCAACAAAAAAGCAGGGTTTCAAGAGACCCAGTACTTC
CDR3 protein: CANKKAGFQETQYF

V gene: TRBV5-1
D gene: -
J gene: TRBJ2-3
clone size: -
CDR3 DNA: TGCGCCAGCAGCTGGGGCCCGCACGAACTCACAGATACGCAGTATTTT
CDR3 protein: CASSWGPHELTDTQYF

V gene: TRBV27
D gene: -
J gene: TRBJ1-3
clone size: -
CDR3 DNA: TGTGCCACCCCCCGAGGAGGCTTTGGAAACACCATATATTTT
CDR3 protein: CATPRGGFGNTIYF

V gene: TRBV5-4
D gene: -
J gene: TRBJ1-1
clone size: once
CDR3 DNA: TGTGCCAGCAGCTTCGAACAGCCAGGGATGAACACTGAAGCTTTCTTT
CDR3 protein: CASSFEQPGMNTEAFF

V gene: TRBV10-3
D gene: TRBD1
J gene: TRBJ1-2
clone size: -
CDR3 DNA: TGTGCCATCAGTGACAAGACAGGGGTCTATGGCTACACCTTC
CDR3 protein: CAISDKTGVYGYTF

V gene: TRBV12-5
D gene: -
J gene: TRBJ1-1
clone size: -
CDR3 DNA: TGTGCTAGTGGTTTCGCAGGGATCGCTGAAGCTTTCTTT
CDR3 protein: CASGFAGIAEAFF

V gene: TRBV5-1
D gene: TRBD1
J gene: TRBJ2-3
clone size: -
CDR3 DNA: TGCGCCAGCAGCCCCAAGTCTGGACAGGGGCGTACAGATACGCAGTATTTT
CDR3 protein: CASSPKSGQGRTDTQYF

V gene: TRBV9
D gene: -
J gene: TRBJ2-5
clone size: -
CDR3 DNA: TGTGCCAGCAGCGTAGGAACGCAAGAGACCCAGTACTTC
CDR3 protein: CASSVGTQETQYF

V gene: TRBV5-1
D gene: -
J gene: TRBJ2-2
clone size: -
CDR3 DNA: TGCGCCAGCAGCTTAACACAGGGCGACACCGGGGAGCTGTTTTTT
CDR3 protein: CASSLTQGDTGELFF

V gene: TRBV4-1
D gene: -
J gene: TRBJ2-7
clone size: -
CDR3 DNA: TGCGCCAGCAGTTCACCCCTAGTCTCCCAAGAGCAGTACTTC
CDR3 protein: CASSSPLVSQEQYF

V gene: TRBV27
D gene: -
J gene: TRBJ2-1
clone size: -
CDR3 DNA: TGTGCCAGCAAAAAAGGGGGGAGTCTGAATGAGCAGTTCTTC
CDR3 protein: CASKKGGSLNEQFF

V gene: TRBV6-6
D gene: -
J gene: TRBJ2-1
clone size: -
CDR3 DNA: TGTGCCAGCAGTTATCGCAATGAGCAGTTCTTC
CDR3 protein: CASSYRNEQFF

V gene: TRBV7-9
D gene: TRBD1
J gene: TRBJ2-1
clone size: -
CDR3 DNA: TGTGCCAGCAGGGAGCAGGGGGATGAGCAGTTCTTC
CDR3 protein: CASREQGDEQFF

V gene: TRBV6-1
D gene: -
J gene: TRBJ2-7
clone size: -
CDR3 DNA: TGTGCCAGCAGCGACAAGAGATACGAGCAGTACTTC
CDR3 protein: CASSDKRYEQYF

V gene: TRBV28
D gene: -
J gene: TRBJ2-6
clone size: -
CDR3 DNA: TGTGCCAGCAGTGCAGGGGTCTCTGGGGCCAACGTCCTGACTTTC
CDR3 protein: CASSAGVSGANVLTF

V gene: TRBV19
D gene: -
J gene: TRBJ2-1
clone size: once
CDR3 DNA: TGTGCCAGTACCCAGGGTAGCGTTTACAATGAGCAGTTCTTC
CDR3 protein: CASTQGSVYNEQFF

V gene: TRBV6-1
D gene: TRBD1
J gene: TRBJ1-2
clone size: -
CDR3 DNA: TGTGCCAGCACGCGCAGGGGGATAGGGGAGTATGGCTACACCTTC
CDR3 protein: CASTRRGIGEYGYTF

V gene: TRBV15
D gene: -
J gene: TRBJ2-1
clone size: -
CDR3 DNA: TGTGCCACCAGCAGAGTTAGCGGCAATGAGCAGTTCTTC
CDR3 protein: CATSRVSGNEQFF

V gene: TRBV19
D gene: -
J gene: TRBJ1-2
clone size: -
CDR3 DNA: TGTGCCAGTAGTTCGGGGGGCAACTATGGCTACACCTTC
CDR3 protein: CASSSGGNYGYTF

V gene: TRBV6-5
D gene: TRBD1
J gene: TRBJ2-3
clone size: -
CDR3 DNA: TGTGCCAGCAGGACACGGGACAGGGGGCTCGATACGCAGTATTTT
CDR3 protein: CASRTRDRGLDTQYF

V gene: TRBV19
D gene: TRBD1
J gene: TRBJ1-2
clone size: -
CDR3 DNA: TGTGCCAGTCGAACCGGGACAGGGGGCATCTATGGCTACACCTTC
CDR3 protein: CASRTGTGGIYGYTF

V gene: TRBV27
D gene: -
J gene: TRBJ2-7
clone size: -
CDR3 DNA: TGTGCCAGCAGTTCCCTGTTCTCCTACGAGCAGTACTTC
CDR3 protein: CASSSLFSYEQYF

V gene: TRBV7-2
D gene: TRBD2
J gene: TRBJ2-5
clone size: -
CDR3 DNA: TGTGCCAGCAGCCGCGGGACTAGCGGCCAAGAGACCCAGTACTTC
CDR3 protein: CASSRGTSGQETQYF

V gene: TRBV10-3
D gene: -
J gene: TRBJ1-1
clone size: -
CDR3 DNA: TGTGCCATCAGTGAGGTGAAAGTGAACACTGAAGCTTTCTTT
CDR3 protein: CAISEVKVNTEAFF

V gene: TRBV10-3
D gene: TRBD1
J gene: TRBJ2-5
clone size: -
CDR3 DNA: TGTGCCACCAGACAGGGGCCGCAAGAGACCCAGTACTTC
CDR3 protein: CATRQGPQETQYF

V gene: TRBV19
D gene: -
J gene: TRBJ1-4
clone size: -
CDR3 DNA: TGTGCCAGTAGTATAGTAAACGGGAAACTGTTTTTT
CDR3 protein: CASSIVNGKLFF

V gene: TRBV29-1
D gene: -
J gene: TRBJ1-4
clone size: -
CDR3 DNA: TGCAGCGTTCAGAGGGGAGATGAAAAACTGTTTTTT
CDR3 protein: CSVQRGDEKLFF

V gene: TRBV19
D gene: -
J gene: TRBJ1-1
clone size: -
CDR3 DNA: TGTGCCAGTAGTATAACAGGGACTGAAGCTTTCTTT
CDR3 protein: CASSITGTEAFF

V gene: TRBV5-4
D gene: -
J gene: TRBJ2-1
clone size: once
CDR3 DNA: TGTGCCAGCAGCTTACGACAGACACCCTACAATGAGCAGTTCTTC
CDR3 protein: CASSLRQTPYNEQFF

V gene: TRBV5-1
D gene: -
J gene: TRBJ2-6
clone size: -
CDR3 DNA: TGCGCCAGCAGCCCGGGACAAAACTCTGGGGCCAACGTCCTGACTTTC
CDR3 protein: CASSPGQNSGANVLTF

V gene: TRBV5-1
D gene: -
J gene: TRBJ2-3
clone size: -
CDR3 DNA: TGCGCCAGCACCTCCTCCGCTCTACCTAGCACAGATACGCAGTATTTT
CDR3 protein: CASTSSALPSTDTQYF

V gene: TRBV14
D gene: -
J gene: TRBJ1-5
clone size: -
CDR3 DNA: TGTGCCAGCAGCCAACCTAATCAGCCCCAGCATTTT
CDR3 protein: CASSQPNQPQHF

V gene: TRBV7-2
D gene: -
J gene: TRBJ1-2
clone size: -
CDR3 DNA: TGTGCCAGCAGCTTAGGGCAGAACCGTAACTATGGCTACACCTTC
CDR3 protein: CASSLGQNRNYGYTF

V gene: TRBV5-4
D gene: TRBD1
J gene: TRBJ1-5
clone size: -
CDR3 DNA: TGTGCCAGCACCAACCTCGGGACAGGAGATAATCAGCCCCAGCATTTT
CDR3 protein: CASTNLGTGDNQPQHF

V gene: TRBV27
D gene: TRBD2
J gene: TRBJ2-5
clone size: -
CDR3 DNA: TGTGCCAGCAGTTTATCAGGTCCGCGGGGGAACCAAGAGACCCAGTACTTC
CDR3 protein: CASSLSGPRGNQETQYF

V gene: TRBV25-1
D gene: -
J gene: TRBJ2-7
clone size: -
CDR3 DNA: TGTGCCAGCAATTGGGGAAACTCCTACGAGCAGTACTTC
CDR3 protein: CASNWGNSYEQYF

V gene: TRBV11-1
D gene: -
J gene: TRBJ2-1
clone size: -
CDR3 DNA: TGTGCCAGCAGCCTAAGCCAGGGGAACAATGAGCAGTTCTTC
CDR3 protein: CASSLSQGNNEQFF

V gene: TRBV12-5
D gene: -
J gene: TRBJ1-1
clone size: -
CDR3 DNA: TGTGCTAGTCGCTCGGACACTGAAGCTTTCTTT
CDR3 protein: CASRSDTEAFF

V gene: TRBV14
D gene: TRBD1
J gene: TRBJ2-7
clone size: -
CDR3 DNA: TGTGCCAGCAGCCAAGGGCTGGGGACAGGTACCTACGAGCAGTACTTC
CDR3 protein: CASSQGLGTGTYEQYF

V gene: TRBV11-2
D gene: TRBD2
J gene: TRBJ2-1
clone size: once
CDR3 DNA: TGTGCCAGCAGCTTAGCACTAGCGGCGAGCTCCTACAATGAGCAGTTCTTC
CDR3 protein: CASSLALAASSYNEQFF

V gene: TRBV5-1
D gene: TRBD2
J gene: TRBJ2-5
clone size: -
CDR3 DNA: TGCGCCAGCAGCTTGCTACTAGCGACTAGGGTAGGAGAGACCCAGTACTTC
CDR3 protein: CASSLLLATRVGETQYF

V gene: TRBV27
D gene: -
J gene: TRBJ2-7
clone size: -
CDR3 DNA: TGTGCCAGCAGCAACGGACCCTCCGAGCAGTACTTC
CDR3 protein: CASSNGPSEQYF

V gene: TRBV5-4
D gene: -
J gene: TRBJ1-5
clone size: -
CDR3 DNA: TGTGCCAGCAGCGAGGCCTATAGCAATCAGCCCCAGCATTTT
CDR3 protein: CASSEAYSNQPQHF

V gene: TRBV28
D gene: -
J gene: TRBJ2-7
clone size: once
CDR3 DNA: TGTGCCAGCAGTTTACGGCTAACGGCCTACGAGCAGTACTTC
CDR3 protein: CASSLRLTAYEQYF

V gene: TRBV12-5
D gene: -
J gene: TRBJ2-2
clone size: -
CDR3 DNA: TGTGCTAGTGGATATGAGTCAGGGATCGGGGAGCTGTTTTTT
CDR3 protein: CASGYESGIGELFF

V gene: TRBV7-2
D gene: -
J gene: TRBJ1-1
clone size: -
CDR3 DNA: TGTGCCAGCAGCGCGGGTCAGGGGAACACTGAAGCTTTCTTT
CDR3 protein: CASSAGQGNTEAFF

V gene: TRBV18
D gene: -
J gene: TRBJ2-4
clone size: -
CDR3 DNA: TGTGCCAGCTCACTAAACGGAAGTGGGACATTAAAAAACATTCAGTACTTC
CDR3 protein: CASSLNGSGTLKNIQYF

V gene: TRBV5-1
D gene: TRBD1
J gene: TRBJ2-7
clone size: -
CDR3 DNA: TGCGCCAGCAGATCGACAGGGGTCCACTACGAGCAGTACTTC
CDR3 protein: CASRSTGVHYEQYF